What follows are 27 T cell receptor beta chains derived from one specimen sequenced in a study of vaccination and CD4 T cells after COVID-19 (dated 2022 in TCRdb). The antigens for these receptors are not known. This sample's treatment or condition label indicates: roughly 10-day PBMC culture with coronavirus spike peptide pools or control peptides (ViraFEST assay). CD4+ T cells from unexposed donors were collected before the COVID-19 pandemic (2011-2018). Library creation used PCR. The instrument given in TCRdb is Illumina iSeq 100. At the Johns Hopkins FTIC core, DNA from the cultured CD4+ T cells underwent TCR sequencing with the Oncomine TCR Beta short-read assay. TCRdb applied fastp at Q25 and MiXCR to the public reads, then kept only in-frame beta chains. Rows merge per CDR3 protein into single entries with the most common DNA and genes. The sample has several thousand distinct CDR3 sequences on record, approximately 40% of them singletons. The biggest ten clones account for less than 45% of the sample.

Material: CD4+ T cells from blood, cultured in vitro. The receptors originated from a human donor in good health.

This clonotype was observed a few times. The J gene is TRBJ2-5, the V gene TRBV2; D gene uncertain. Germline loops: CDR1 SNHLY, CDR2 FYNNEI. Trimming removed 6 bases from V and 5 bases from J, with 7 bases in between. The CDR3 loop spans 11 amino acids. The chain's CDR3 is CASRPEETQYF. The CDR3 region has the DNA TGTGCCAGCAGGCCAGAGGAGACCCAGTACTTC.

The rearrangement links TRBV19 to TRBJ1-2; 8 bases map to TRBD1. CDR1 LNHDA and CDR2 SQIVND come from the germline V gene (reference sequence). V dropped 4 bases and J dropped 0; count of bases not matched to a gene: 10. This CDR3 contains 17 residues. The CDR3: CASSKSGQVRTNYGYTF. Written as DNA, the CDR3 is TGTGCCAGTAGTAAATCGGGACAGGTCCGGACTAACTATGGCTACACCTTC.

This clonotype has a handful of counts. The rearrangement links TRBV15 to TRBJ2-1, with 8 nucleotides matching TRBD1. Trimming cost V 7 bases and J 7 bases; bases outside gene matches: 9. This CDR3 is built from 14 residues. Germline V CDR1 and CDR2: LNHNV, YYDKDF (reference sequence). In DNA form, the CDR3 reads TGTGCCACCATCGCGGACAGGGAGTTGAATGAGCAGTTCTTC. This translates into CATIADRELNEQFF.

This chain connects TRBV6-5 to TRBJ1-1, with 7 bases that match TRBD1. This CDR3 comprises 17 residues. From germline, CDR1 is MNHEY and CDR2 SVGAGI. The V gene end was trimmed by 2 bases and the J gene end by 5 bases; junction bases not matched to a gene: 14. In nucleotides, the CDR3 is TGTGCCAGCAGTTACATATCAGGGGGGGCATCGGGAACTGAAGCTTTCTTT. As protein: CASSYISGGASGTEAFF.

The CDR3 DNA follows: TGTGCCAGCAGCTTATCTCGCACAGATACGCAGTATTTT. The encoded protein is CASSLSRTDTQYF. The chain carries TRBV11-3 and TRBJ2-3; D is unresolved. The CDR3 contains 13 residues. CDR1 is SGHNT and CDR2 is YENEEA in the germline V gene. Deletions cut 2 bases from V and 1 base from J, with 4 bases between.

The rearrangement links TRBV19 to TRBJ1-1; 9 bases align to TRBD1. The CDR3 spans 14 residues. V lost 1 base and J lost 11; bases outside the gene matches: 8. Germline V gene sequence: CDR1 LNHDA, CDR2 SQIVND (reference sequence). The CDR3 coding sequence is TGTGCCAGTAGTATAGGGGACAGGGAAAGCGCGGCTTTCTTT. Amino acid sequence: CASSIGDRESAAFF.

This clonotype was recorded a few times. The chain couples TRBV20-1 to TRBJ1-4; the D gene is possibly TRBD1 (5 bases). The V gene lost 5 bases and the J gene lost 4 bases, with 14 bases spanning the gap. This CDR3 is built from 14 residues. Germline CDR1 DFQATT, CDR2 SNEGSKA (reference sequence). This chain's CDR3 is CSADGGALNEKLFF. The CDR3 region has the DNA TGCAGTGCTGATGGAGGGGCCCTTAATGAAAAACTGTTTTTT.

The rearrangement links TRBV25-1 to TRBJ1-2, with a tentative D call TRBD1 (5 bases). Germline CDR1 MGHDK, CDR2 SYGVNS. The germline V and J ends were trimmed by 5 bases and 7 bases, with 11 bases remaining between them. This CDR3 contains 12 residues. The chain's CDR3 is CASSRGLGGYTF. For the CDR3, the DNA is TGTGCCAGCAGTCGGGGGTTGGGTGGCTACACCTTC.

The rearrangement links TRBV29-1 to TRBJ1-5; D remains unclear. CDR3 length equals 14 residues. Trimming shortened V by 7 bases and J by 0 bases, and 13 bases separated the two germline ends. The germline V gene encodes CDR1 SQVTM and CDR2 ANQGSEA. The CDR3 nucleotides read TGCAGCGCCCCGGGCGGCAGTAGCAATCAGCCCCAGCATTTT. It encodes CSAPGGSSNQPQHF.

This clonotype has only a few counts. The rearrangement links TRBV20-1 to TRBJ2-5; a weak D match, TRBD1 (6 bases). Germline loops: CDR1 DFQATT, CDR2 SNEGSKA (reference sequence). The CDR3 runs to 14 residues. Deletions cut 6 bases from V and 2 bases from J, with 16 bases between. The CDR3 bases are TGCAGTGCCCGCCGGCCGAGGGGGCAAGAGACCCAGTACTTC. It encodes CSARRPRGQETQYF.

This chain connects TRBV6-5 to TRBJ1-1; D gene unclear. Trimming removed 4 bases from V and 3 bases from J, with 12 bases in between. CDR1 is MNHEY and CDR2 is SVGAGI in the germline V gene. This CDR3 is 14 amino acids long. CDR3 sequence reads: CASSFDNSDTEAFF. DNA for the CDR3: TGTGCCAGCAGTTTCGACAACAGTGACACTGAAGCTTTCTTT.

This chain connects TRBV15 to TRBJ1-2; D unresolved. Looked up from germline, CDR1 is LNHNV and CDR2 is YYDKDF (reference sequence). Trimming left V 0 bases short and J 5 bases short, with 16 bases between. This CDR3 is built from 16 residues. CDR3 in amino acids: CATSRERGPGAYGYTF. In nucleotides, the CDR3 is TGTGCCACCAGCAGAGAAAGAGGGCCAGGAGCATATGGCTACACCTTC.

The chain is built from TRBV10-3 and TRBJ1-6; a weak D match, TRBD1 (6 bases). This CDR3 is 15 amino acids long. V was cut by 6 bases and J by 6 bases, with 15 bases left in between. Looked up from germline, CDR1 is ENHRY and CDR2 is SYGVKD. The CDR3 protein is CAIRLGAEVNSPLHF. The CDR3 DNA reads TGTGCCATCAGACTGGGGGCCGAGGTTAATTCACCCCTCCACTTT.

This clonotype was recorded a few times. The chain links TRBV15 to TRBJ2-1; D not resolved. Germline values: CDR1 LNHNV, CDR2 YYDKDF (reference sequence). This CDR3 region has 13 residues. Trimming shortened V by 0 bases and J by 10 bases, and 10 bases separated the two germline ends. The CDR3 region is CATSRDAVGEQFF. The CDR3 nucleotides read TGTGCCACCAGCAGAGATGCAGTAGGGGAGCAGTTCTTC. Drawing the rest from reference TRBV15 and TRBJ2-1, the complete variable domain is DAMVIQNPRYQVTQFGKPVTLSCSQTLNHNVMYWYQQKSSQAPKLLFHYYDKDFNNEADTPDNFQSRRPNTSFCFLDIRSPGLGDTAMYLCATSRDAVGEQFFGPGTRLTVL.

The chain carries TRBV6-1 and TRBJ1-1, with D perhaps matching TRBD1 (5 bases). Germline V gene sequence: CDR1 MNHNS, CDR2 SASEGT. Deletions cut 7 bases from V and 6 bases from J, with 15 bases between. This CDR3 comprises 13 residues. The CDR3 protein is CASNEGRGAEAFF. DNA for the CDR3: TGTGCCAGCAACGAGGGGAGAGGTGCTGAAGCTTTCTTT.

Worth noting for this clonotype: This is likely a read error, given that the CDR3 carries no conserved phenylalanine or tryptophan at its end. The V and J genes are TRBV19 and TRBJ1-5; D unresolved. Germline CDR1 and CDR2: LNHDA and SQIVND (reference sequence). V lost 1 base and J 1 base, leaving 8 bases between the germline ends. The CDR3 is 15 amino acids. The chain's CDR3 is CASSIVRSSNQPQHS. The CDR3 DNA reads TGTGCCAGTAGTATAGTGAGATCAAGCAATCAGCCCCAGCATTCT.

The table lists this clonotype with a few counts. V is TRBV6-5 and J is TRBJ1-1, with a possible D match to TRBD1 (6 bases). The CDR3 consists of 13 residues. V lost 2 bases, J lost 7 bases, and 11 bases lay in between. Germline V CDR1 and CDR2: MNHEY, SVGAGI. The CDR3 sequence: CASSYQGNLEAFF. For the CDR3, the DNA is TGTGCCAGCAGTTACCAGGGGAACCTTGAAGCTTTCTTT.

CDR3 protein: CATSATGGSYNEQFF. The CDR3 DNA reads as TGTGCCACCAGTGCCACAGGGGGCAGCTACAATGAGCAGTTCTTC. The chain has TRBV24-1 and TRBJ2-1, with TRBD1 matching 9 bases. Germline V gene sequence: CDR1 KGHDR, CDR2 SFDVKD. With 5 bases clipped from V and 3 bases from J, the junction kept 4 bases outside the gene matches. The CDR3 extends over 15 amino acids.

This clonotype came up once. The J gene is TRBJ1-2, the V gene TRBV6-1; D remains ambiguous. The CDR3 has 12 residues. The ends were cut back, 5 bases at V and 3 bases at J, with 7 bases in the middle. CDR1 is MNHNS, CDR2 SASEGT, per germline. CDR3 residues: CASSISDYGYTF. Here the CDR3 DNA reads TGTGCCAGCAGTATAAGCGACTATGGCTACACCTTC.

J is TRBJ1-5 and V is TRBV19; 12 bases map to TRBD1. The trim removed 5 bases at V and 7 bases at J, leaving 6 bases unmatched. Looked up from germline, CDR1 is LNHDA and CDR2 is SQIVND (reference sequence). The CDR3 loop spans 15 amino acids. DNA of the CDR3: TGTGCCAGTAGTTTGGGACAGGGGGCCCGGCAGCCCCAGCATTTT. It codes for CASSLGQGARQPQHF.

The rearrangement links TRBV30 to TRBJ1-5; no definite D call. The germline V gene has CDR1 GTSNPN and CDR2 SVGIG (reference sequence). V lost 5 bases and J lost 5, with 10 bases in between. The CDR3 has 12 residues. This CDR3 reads CAWSTSHQPQHF. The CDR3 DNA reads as TGTGCCTGGTCGACAAGCCATCAGCCCCAGCATTTT.

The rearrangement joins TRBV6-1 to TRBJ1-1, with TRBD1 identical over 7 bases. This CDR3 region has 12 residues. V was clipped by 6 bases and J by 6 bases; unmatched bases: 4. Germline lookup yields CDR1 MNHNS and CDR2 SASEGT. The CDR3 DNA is TGTGCCAGCAGCTCAGACAGGGCTGAAGCTTTCTTT. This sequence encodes CASSSDRAEAFF.

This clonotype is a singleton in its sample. This CDR3 reads CASSETSGGADTQYF. CDR3 DNA: TGTGCCAGCAGTGAAACTAGCGGGGGGGCAGATACGCAGTATTTT. The chain carries TRBV6-1 and TRBJ2-3, with 13 bases matching TRBD2. V was clipped by 2 bases and J by 4 bases; unmatched bases: 0. Germline CDR1 and CDR2: MNHNS and SASEGT. There are 15 residues in the CDR3.

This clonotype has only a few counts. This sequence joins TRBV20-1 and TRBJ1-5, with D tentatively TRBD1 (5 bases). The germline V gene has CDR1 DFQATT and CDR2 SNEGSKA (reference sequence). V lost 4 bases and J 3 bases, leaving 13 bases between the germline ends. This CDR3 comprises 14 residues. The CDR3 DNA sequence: TGCAGTGCTACAAGGAGGGGAATCAATCAGCCCCAGCATTTT. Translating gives CSATRRGINQPQHF.

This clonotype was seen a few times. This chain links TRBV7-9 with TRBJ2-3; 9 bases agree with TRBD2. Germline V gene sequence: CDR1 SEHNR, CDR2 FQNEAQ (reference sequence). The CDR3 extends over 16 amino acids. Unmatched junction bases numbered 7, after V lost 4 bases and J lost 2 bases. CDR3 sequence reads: CASSSWTSAYTDTQYF. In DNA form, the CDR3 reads TGTGCCAGCAGCTCCTGGACTAGCGCATACACAGATACGCAGTATTTT.

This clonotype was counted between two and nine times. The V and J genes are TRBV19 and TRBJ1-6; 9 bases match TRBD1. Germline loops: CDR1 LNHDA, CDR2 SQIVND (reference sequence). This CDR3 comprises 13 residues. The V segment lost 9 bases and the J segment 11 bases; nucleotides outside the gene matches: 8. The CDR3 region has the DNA TGTGCCAGCTCACAGGGGGCGATCCCACCCCTCCACTTT. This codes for CASSQGAIPPLHF.

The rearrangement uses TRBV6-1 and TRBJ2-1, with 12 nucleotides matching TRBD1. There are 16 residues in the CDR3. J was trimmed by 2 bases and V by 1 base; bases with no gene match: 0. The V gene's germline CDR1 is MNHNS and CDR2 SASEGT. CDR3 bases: TGTGCCAGCAGTGAAGGGGACAGGGGGCCCTACAATGAGCAGTTCTTC. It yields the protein CASSEGDRGPYNEQFF.